The entry below gives a single TCR beta chain sequence along with its context. Its antigen is unknown. These data come from a study of cytomegalovirus exposure and HLA in healthy donors. Study observations and caveats: The classifier reportedly diagnosed cytomegalovirus status with high specificity and sensitivity. TCR beta chains associated with HLA were, in a later analysis, more clonally expanded than equally common others.

Primers included in the PCR were 60 Vbeta and 13 Jbeta primers. Using immunoSEQ multiplex PCR, the repertoire was profiled, and TCRdb retains in-frame clones only, with some absent. The repertoire includes approximately 85,000 clones, about two thirds of them detected once, and around 5.5% sits in the top ten. The CDR3 covers 13 residues. The V gene's germline CDR1 is SNHLY and CDR2 FYNNEI. Trimming cost V 8 bases and J 4 bases, with 14 bases left between them. Sequences were obtained from PBMCs. The TCR was taken from a woman in her twenties or thirties in good health and CMV-seropositive. V and J are TRBV2 and TRBJ1-1, with D perhaps TRBD1 (6 bases). CDR3 sequence (DNA): TGTGCCAGCGTACAGGGTTTCAGCACTGAAGCTTTCTTT. It codes for CASVQGFSTEAFF.